This T cell receptor (beta chain) was sequenced in a study of beta chain features in type 1 diabetes. As to this clone: No antigen is known for it.

Overall study results and limits: The study found moderately but significantly shorter TCRB CDR3s in all four CD4+ subsets of Type 1 diabetes patients. Diminished insertions and augmented deletions at VDJ junctions characterized type 1 diabetes patients.

The V gene lost 4 bases and the J gene lost 1 base, with 4 bases spanning the gap. Germline V gives CDR1 SGHTA, CDR2 FQGNSA. This CDR3 contains 13 residues. A CD45RO/CCR7/CD25/CD127/CD95/CD27 panel sorted naive, central memory, regulatory and stem cell-like memory CD4+ cells. The study reverse transcribed the entire isolated RNA, so it sequenced expressed TCRB transcripts. This table comes from immunoSEQ multiplex PCR, and its TCRdb copy is limited to in-frame clones, with some not included. The sample has more than 120,000 clones, 8% to 13% seen once; the top ten hold 1.3%. This chain uses TRBV7-2 with TRBJ2-2; D remains ambiguous. Specimen: naive CD4+ T cells from blood. This clonotype was sampled from a man younger than 35 in good health. The DNA of the CDR3 is TGTGCCAGCAGCTCAGTGAACACCGGGGAGCTGTTTTTT. Its translation: CASSSVNTGELFF.